Detailed here is one TCR beta chain. Germline CDR1 SGHRS, CDR2 YFSETQ. Trimming stripped 3 bases from V and 8 bases from J, with 9 bases between. This CDR3 contains 13 residues. TCRdb's copy holds only in-frame clones and misses some; the assay was immunoSEQ multiplex PCR. In the table there are 130,000 or so clones, approximately 90% of which are singletons. The entry originates in a study of control samples from healthy donors and cancer patients. The material sequenced was blood. This TCR came from a man aged 30 to 39 in good health. This chain uses TRBV5-1 with TRBJ1-6; possibly TRBD1 for D (5 bases). The CDR3 coding sequence is TGCGCCAGCAGCTCGACAGAGGATTCACCCCTCCACTTT. The encoded protein is CASSSTEDSPLHF. The full variable domain, its missing parts supplied by reference TRBV5-1 and TRBJ1-6, is KAGVTQTPRYLIKTRGQQVTLSCSPISGHRSVSWYQQTPGQGLQFLFEYFSETQRNKGNFPGRFSGRQFSNSRSEMNVSTLELGDSALYLCASSSTEDSPLHFGNGTRLTVT.